Listed below are T cell receptor beta chains from one sample, sequenced in a study of cytomegalovirus exposure and HLA in healthy donors. Some clones are missing from TCRdb's copy, which holds only in-frame ones; the method was immunoSEQ multiplex PCR. The sample contains 200,000 to 250,000 clones, approximately 85% of which appear only once. The specimen sequenced was PBMCs. These receptors were collected from a woman in her thirties or forties in good health and CMV-seronegative. The CDR3 runs from the conserved cysteine through the conserved F or W. Clone size is shown for a subset of rows, as once, few, many or a class of expanded clone.

CASNAGTESNQPQHF	TRBV28	TRBJ1-5	.
CASSLQQGGNTEAFF	TRBV5-5	TRBJ1-1	.
CASSPQAEQFF	TRBV18	TRBJ2-1	.
CATSNGQGSQETQYF	TRBV15	TRBJ2-5	.
CAISRAREETQYF	TRBV10-3	TRBJ2-5	.
CASSFTSSPLHF	TRBV5-8	TRBJ1-6	.
CASRARGLYEQYF	TRBV10-2	TRBJ2-7	.
CASSIPGRSNQPQHF	TRBV19	TRBJ1-5	.
CASSRDPARGGNTGELFF	TRBV4-1	TRBJ2-2	.
CASRSGPRGFF	TRBV6-1	TRBJ1-1	.
CASSYSQGKGEQYF	TRBV6-6	TRBJ2-7	.
CASSDTGTGGPEAFF	TRBV10-1	TRBJ1-1	.
CSVELGALDPDTQYF	TRBV29-1	TRBJ2-3	.
CASSSDLTYEQYF	TRBV28	TRBJ2-7	.
CASRRGGQRNTGELFF	TRBV2	TRBJ2-2	.
CASSMTGFPYEQYF	TRBV5-6	.	.
CASSPGGYNSPLHF	TRBV28	TRBJ1-6	.
CAISDPGTNQPQHF	TRBV10-3	TRBJ1-5	once